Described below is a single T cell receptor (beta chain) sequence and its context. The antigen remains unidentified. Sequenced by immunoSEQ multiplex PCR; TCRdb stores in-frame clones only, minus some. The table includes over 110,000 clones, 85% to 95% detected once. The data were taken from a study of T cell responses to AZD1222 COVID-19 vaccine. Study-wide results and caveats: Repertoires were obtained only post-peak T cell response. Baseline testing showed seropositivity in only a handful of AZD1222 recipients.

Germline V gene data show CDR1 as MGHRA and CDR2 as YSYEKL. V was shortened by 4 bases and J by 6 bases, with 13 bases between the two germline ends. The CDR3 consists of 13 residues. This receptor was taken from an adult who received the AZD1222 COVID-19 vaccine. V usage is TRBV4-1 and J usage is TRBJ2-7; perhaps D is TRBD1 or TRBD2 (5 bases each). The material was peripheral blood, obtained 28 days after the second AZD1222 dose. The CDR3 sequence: CASSPLWGSEQYV. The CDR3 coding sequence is TGCGCCAGCAGCCCCCTTTGGGGGTCCGAGCAGTACGTC.